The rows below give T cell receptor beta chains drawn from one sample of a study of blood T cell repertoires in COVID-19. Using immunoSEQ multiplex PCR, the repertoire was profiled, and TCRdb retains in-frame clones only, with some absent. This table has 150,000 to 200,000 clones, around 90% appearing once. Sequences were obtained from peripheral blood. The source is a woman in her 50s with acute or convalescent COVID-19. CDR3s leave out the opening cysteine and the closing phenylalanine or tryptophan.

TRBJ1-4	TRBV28	ASSFRDRGQTNEKLF
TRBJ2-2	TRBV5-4	ASSLQGTTGELF
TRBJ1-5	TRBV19	ASSSGTGNQPQH
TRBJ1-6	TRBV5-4	ASSLGSGLNSPLH
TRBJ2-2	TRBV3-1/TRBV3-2	ASSQIGNTGELF
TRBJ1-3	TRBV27	ASSLNGAGGASTIY
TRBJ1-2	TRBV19	ASKLTAINYGYT
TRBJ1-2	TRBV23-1	ASPRTGGYYGYT
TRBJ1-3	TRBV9	ASSVDRGSTIY
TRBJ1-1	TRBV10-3	AISERTENTEAF
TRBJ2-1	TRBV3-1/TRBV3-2	ASSQEGTSGSLCEQF
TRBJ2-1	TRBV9	ASSEKAGGQYNEQF
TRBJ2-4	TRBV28	ASSFNRGKDIQY
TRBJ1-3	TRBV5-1	ASSLERPGGNTIY
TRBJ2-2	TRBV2	ASSDVRTGGVTGELF
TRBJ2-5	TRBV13	ASSSGLAGGRRETQY
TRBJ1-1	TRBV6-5	ASSWMSGTEAF
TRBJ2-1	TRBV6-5	ASSSTSGGAYNEQF
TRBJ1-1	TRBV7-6	ASSLGAGGITEAF
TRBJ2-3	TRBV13	ASSYPVGGFQGDTQY
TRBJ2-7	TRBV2	ASGKQGTGEQY
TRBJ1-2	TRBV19	ASMIGQGGYT
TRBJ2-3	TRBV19	ASSSVGLLAGEAPDTQY
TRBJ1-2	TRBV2	ASSERQVYGYT
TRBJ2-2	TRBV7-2	ASSSRTGNTGELF
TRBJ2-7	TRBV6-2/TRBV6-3	ASSYSSVYEQY
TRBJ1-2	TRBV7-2	ASSSSQGTYGYT
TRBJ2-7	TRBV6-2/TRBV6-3	ASSSGLHEQY
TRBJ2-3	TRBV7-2	ASSSEGIGTDTQY
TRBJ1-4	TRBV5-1	ASSLDGQGKEEKLF
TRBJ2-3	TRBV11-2	ASSLDTGGTGEADTQY